This T cell receptor (beta chain) was obtained from a study of Graves' ophthalmopathy and Graves' hyperthyroidism. Study findings and constraints: Among thyroid clonotypes expanded above 0.001 frequency, most also appeared in blood. For separating ophthalmopathy from stable hyperthyroidism, a 13-signature model gave 85% to 90% sensitivity and 81.08% specificity.

Under 3 months in duration, the ophthalmopathy in affected donors had moderate-to-severe activity, CAS ≥3 and NOSPECS ≥4. PBMCs came from 10 ml of fresh peripheral blood. This clonotype was picked up many times. The antigen remains undetermined. Researchers took RNA transcripts and amplified TCR beta CDR3 regions from them. RT-PCR was first run with HTBI primers, then multiplex PCR in a second round. MiXCR, run by TCRdb on the multiplex PCR reads, gives a single entry per CDR3 protein. This sample carries about 400,000 distinct CDR3 sequences, about a sixth of them seen once, and the ten largest clones take 1.6%. V lost 1 base to trimming and J lost 6 bases, with 15 bases between them. The CDR3 is made up of 15 amino acids. Germline V gene sequence: CDR1 MNHEY, CDR2 SVGEGT.

Sequenced material: peripheral blood. The chain recombines TRBV6-2 or TRBV6-3 with TRBJ2-5; D remains ambiguous. The source is a woman between 18 and 30 years old with Graves' ophthalmopathy. The CDR3 loop is CASSYLDSVLKTQYF. The DNA for the CDR3 is TGTGCCAGCAGTTACTTGGATTCCGTCCTGAAGACCCAGTACTTC.